This is a list of T cell receptor beta chains from one sample in a study of T cell changes during pregnancy in multiple sclerosis. Generated by immunoSEQ multiplex PCR, the TCRdb table keeps only in-frame clones and is missing some. The sample holds about 97,000 clones, about nine tenths seen once. The sequencing used peripheral blood, collected in the second trimester of pregnancy. Receptor source: a female donor in good health, enrolled as a control in a pregnancy study. Each CDR3 is given with its conserved first and last residue. Fields, in order: CDR3 protein, CDR3 DNA, V gene, J gene, D gene, clone size. A D gene is named only where the DNA matches it firmly. Size tells how often a clone was seen (once, few, many) or the class of an expanded clone, and some rows leave it out.

CDR3: CASSITTGDSPLHF; DNA: TGTGCCAGTAGTATTACCACAGGCGATTCACCCCTCCACTTT; V: TRBV19; J: TRBJ1-6; D: NA; size: NA
CDR3: CAWSGQTNTEAFF; DNA: TGTGCCTGGAGTGGACAGACGAACACTGAAGCTTTCTTT; V: TRBV30; J: TRBJ1-1; D: NA; size: NA
CDR3: CASSRDRANTEAFF; DNA: TGTGCCAGCTCTCGGGACAGGGCGAACACTGAAGCTTTCTTT; V: TRBV18; J: TRBJ1-1; D: TRBD1; size: NA
CDR3: CASSQVSRGEQYF; DNA: TGTGCTAGCAGCCAAGTATCAAGGGGCGAGCAGTACTTC; V: TRBV7-7; J: TRBJ2-7; D: NA; size: once
CDR3: CASSLVLAGSEQFF; DNA: TGTGCCAGCAGCTTGGTGCTAGCGGGAAGTGAGCAGTTCTTC; V: TRBV5-6; J: TRBJ2-1; D: TRBD2; size: NA
CDR3: CATSRENRGETQYF; DNA: TGTGCCACCAGCAGAGAGAACAGGGGTGAGACCCAGTACTTC; V: TRBV15; J: TRBJ2-5; D: TRBD1; size: once
CDR3: CASSVRSVLEGGRTEAFF; DNA: TGTGCCAGCAGTGTAAGAAGTGTATTAGAAGGGGGCAGAACTGAAGCTTTCTTT; V: TRBV6-4; J: TRBJ1-1; D: TRBD1; size: NA
CDR3: CASSRGGDNSPLHF; DNA: TGTGCCAGCAGCAGAGGAGGAGATAATTCACCCCTCCACTTT; V: TRBV6-5; J: TRBJ1-6; D: NA; size: NA
CDR3: CASSASPGQGAGEQFF; DNA: TGTGCCAGCAGTGCATCTCCGGGACAGGGGGCGGGTGAGCAGTTCTTC; V: TRBV6-6; J: TRBJ2-1; D: TRBD1; size: NA
CDR3: CASSLDRGHGYTF; DNA: TGTGCCAGCAGCTTAGACAGGGGTCATGGCTACACCTTC; V: TRBV11-2; J: TRBJ1-2; D: NA; size: NA
CDR3: CAGGAGSGNTIYF; DNA: TGTGCCGGAGGCGCCGGGTCCGGAAACACCATATATTTT; V: TRBV6-1; J: TRBJ1-3; D: NA; size: NA
CDR3: CASSLGGPASNQPQHF; DNA: TGTGCCAGCAGCTTGGGGGGGCCTGCAAGCAATCAGCCCCAGCATTTT; V: TRBV5-4; J: TRBJ1-5; D: NA; size: NA
CDR3: CASSTGGMNTEAFF; DNA: TGTGCCAGCAGCACAGGGGGCATGAACACTGAAGCTTTCTTT; V: TRBV11-3; J: TRBJ1-1; D: TRBD1; size: NA
CDR3: CASSSGTGGNQPQHF; DNA: TGCGCCAGCAGCTCCGGGACAGGGGGCAATCAGCCCCAGCATTTT; V: TRBV5-1; J: TRBJ1-5; D: TRBD1; size: NA
CDR3: CASLRDYSYNEQFF; DNA: TGTGCCAGCCTCCGGGACTACTCCTACAATGAGCAGTTCTTC; V: TRBV27; J: TRBJ2-1; D: TRBD2; size: once
CDR3: CASSDGGQKDPLAGANVLTF; DNA: TGTGCCAGCAGCGACGGGGGACAGAAAGACCCCTTGGCAGGGGCCAACGTCCTGACTTTC; V: TRBV9; J: TRBJ2-6; D: NA; size: NA
CDR3: CASDRTGDYEQYF; DNA: TGTGCCAGCGACCGAACAGGGGACTACGAGCAGTACTTC; V: TRBV5-6; J: TRBJ2-7; D: TRBD1; size: NA
CDR3: CASSLIIQNTEAFF; DNA: TGTGCCAGCAGCTTAATTATACAGAACACTGAAGCTTTCTTT; V: TRBV7-2; J: TRBJ1-1; D: NA; size: few
CDR3: CASSLESGRYEQYF; DNA: TGTGCCAGCAGCTTAGAGTCAGGAAGATACGAGCAGTACTTC; V: TRBV7-9; J: TRBJ2-7; D: NA; size: NA
CDR3: CATSRDGRGLRSYEQYF; DNA: TGTGCCACCAGCAGAGATGGGAGGGGCCTACGCTCCTACGAGCAGTACTTC; V: TRBV15; J: TRBJ2-7; D: TRBD2; size: NA
CDR3: CASSFPLLNGGEQYF; DNA: TGTGCCAGCAGCTTCCCCCTCTTAAACGGCGGCGAGCAGTACTTC; V: TRBV7-8; J: TRBJ2-7; D: NA; size: NA
CDR3: CATSRDWASGNTIYF; DNA: TGTGCCACCAGCAGAGATTGGGCGTCTGGAAACACCATATATTTT; V: TRBV15; J: TRBJ1-3; D: NA; size: NA
CDR3: CASRRTKPDDRVSLREAFF; DNA: TGCGCCAGCAGACGCACCAAACCGGACGACAGGGTGTCTCTTCGTGAAGCTTTCTTT; V: TRBV4-1; J: TRBJ1-1; D: TRBD1; size: NA
CDR3: CASSFTGPPLEVF; DNA: TGCGCCAGCAGCTTTACCGGCCCTCCCCTGGAGGTCTTC; V: TRBV5-1; J: TRBJ2-1; D: NA; size: NA
CDR3: CASWVGLATDTQYF; DNA: TGTGCCAGCTGGGTGGGACTCGCAACAGATACGCAGTATTTT; V: TRBV2; J: TRBJ2-3; D: NA; size: NA
CDR3: CASSLTGGGSNQPQHF; DNA: TGTGCCAGCAGCTTAACGGGGGGCGGGAGCAATCAGCCCCAGCATTTT; V: TRBV11-2; J: TRBJ1-5; D: NA; size: once
CDR3: CASSLVRASGTEAFF; DNA: TGTGCCAGCAGTTTGGTTAGAGCCTCGGGGACTGAAGCTTTCTTT; V: TRBV27; J: TRBJ1-1; D: NA; size: NA
CDR3: CASSLAVTGVGYTF; DNA: TGTGCCAGCAGCTTGGCAGTGACAGGGGTCGGCTACACCTTC; V: TRBV5-8; J: TRBJ1-2; D: TRBD1; size: NA
CDR3: CASSQDSGSITGELFF; DNA: TGCGCCAGCAGCCAAGATAGCGGTAGCATCACCGGGGAGCTGTTTTTT; V: TRBV4-3; J: TRBJ2-2; D: NA; size: NA
CDR3: CASSPDRGGYGYTF; DNA: TGTGCCAGCAGCCCGGACAGGGGGGGATATGGCTACACCTTC; V: TRBV6-6; J: TRBJ1-2; D: TRBD1; size: NA
CDR3: CASSTGRRAQAFF; DNA: TGTGCCAGTAGTACGGGCAGGAGGGCTCAAGCTTTCTTT; V: TRBV19; J: TRBJ1-1; D: NA; size: once
CDR3: CASRTSGRHGEQYF; DNA: TGTGCCAGCCGGACTAGCGGGAGGCATGGAGAGCAGTACTTC; V: TRBV28; J: TRBJ2-7; D: TRBD2; size: once
CDR3: CAWSEGPAGQYF; DNA: TGTGCCTGGAGTGAGGGTCCTGCGGGGCAGTACTTC; V: TRBV30; J: TRBJ2-7; D: NA; size: NA
CDR3: CASSLEASGSYEQYF; DNA: TGCGCCAGCAGCTTAGAGGCTAGCGGCTCCTACGAGCAGTACTTC; V: TRBV5-1; J: TRBJ2-7; D: TRBD2; size: NA
CDR3: CASSTYPGPQHF; DNA: TGTGCCAGTAGTACCTACCCTGGGCCCCAGCATTTT; V: TRBV19; J: TRBJ1-5; D: NA; size: NA
CDR3: CASSLGGPSAEKLFF; DNA: TGCGCCAGCAGCTTGGGAGGTCCCTCTGCCGAAAAACTGTTTTTT; V: TRBV5-1; J: TRBJ1-4; D: NA; size: NA
CDR3: CASRLNSGGADTQYF; DNA: TGTGCCAGCAGGCTTAATAGCGGGGGGGCAGATACGCAGTATTTT; V: TRBV2; J: TRBJ2-3; D: TRBD2; size: NA
CDR3: CASSPSRGLVDEQYF; DNA: TGTGCCAGCAGCCCTAGCCGCGGGCTAGTCGACGAGCAGTACTTC; V: TRBV7-6; J: TRBJ2-7; D: NA; size: NA
CDR3: CASSFRTGNNSPLHF; DNA: TGTGCCAGCAGCTTCCGGACAGGGAACAATTCACCCCTCCACTTT; V: TRBV7-2; J: TRBJ1-6; D: TRBD1; size: NA